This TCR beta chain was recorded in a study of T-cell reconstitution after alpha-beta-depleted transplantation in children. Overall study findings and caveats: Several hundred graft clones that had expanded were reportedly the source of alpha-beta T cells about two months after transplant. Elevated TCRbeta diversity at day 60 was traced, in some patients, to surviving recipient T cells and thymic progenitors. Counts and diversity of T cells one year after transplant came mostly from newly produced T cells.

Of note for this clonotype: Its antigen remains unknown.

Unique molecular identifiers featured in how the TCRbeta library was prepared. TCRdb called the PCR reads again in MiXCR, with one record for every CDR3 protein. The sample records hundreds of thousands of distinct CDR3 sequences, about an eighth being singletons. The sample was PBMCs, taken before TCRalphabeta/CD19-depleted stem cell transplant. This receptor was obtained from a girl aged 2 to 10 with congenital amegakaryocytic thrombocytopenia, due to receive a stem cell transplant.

This chain's CDR3 is CASSPGRVGTDTQYF. The DNA for the CDR3 is TGTGCCAGCAGCCCAGGCAGGGTCGGCACAGATACGCAGTATTTT. The chain joins TRBV14 to TRBJ2-3, with D tentatively TRBD1 (5 bases). This CDR3 is built from 15 residues. Trimming took off 4 bases at V and 1 base at J, with 12 bases between the two ends. Germline lookup yields CDR1 SGHDN and CDR2 FVKESK.